The T cell receptor (beta chain) under discussion was sequenced for a study of blood T cell repertoires in COVID-19. TCRdb keeps only in-frame clones here, not all; method: immunoSEQ multiplex PCR. The repertoire includes 250,000 or so clones, approximately 80% of them detected once, and about 9.6% sits in the top ten. This clone has a handful of counts. Sequenced input: peripheral blood. This TCR came from a man at least 80 years old with acute or convalescent COVID-19.

In DNA, the CDR3 is TGTGCCAGCAGCTTGACAGGGGGCTCCTACGAGCAGTACTTC. This sequence encodes CASSLTGGSYEQYF. This sequence joins TRBV11-2 and TRBJ2-7; 9 nucleotides line up with TRBD1. The ends lost 3 bases at V and 0 bases at J; junction bases unmatched: 0. There are 14 residues in the CDR3. Germline V gene sequence: CDR1 SGHAT, CDR2 FQNNGV.